A selection of T cell receptor beta chains follows, all from one sample in a study of OX40 agonist ivuxolimab in advanced cancers. Clones were read by immunoSEQ multiplex PCR, and TCRdb kept only the in-frame ones, dropping some. The sample has 50,000 to 75,000 clones, around 90% seen once. The sequences come from CD4+ or CD8+ T cells sorted from blood, collected in a trial of the OX40 agonist ivuxolimab. These receptors were collected from an adult with an advanced solid tumor such as melanoma, head and neck, liver or kidney cancer. The CDR3 runs from the conserved cysteine through the conserved F or W. A D gene is named only where the DNA matches it firmly. Expanded clones get a size class; other rows say once, few or many, or leave the size out.

cdr3_nt,cdr3_aa,v_call,j_call,clone_size,d_call
TGTGCCAGCAGCCAAGAATCGAGTTTCTATGGCTACACCTTC,CASSQESSFYGYTF,TRBV14,TRBJ1-2,once,.
TGTGCCAGCAGTAAGGGACAGACCTACGAGCAGTACTTC,CASSKGQTYEQYF,TRBV2,TRBJ2-7,.,TRBD1
TGTGCCAGCAGCAGCCGACAGGCTAACACTGAAGCTTTCTTT,CASSSRQANTEAFF,TRBV5-4,TRBJ1-1,.,.
TGTGCCAGCAGCTTAGGGCCGATCGATACGCAGTATTTT,CASSLGPIDTQYF,TRBV11-3,TRBJ2-3,once,.
TGTGCCAGCAAAGGGACTAGCGAAAACACAGATACGCAGTATTTT,CASKGTSENTDTQYF,TRBV2,TRBJ2-3,.,TRBD2
TGTGCCAGCAGCCCGCCAACCGGGACAGGTTCTCGCTACACCTTC,CASSPPTGTGSRYTF,TRBV5-4,TRBJ1-2,.,TRBD1
TGTGCCAGCAGCTTAGCCGGGAATAGCAATCAGCCCCAGCATTTT,CASSLAGNSNQPQHF,TRBV13,TRBJ1-5,once,.
TGTGCCAGCTCACCACGGGCAAAGGAGCAGTACTTC,CASSPRAKEQYF,TRBV18,TRBJ2-7,few,.
TGTGCCATCAGTGGAAGTGGGGGTCTAGGGTATGGCTACACCTTC,CAISGSGGLGYGYTF,TRBV10-3,TRBJ1-2,.,.
TGTGCCAGTAGTAAGTCTCCTGGACAGGGTGACACCATATATTTT,CASSKSPGQGDTIYF,TRBV19,TRBJ1-3,.,TRBD1
TGTGCCAGCAGCTTAGTGTCCGGGACAGGGATGGAAAAACTGTTTTTT,CASSLVSGTGMEKLFF,TRBV11-2,TRBJ1-4,.,TRBD1
TGTGCCAGCAGTGAAAGGGACCCTGTCGCCTACAATGAGCAGTTCTTC,CASSERDPVAYNEQFF,TRBV6-4,TRBJ2-1,.,.
TGTGCCAGCAGCTTAGCCCGGGACAGAACATACTACGAGCAGTACTTC,CASSLARDRTYYEQYF,TRBV7-8,TRBJ2-7,few,TRBD1
TGTGCCAGTAGTAGGTACGGACAGGGGCCGTCATCACCCCTCCACTTT,CASSRYGQGPSSPLHF,TRBV19,TRBJ1-6,.,TRBD1
TGTGCCAGCAGTTTTCGGGGGGGGAACGAGCAGTACTTC,CASSFRGGNEQYF,TRBV6-5,TRBJ2-7,.,TRBD2
TGTGCCAGCTCACCTTCACTAGGGGAGACCCAGTACTTC,CASSPSLGETQYF,TRBV18,TRBJ2-5,.,.
TGTGCCAGCTCACCCGATACGACCGGGGAGCTGTTTTTT,CASSPDTTGELFF,TRBV18,TRBJ2-2,few,.
TGTGCCAGCAAGCGGGACCTACTTAGCGGGGGGAGGCCAGATACGCAGTATTTT,CASKRDLLSGGRPDTQYF,TRBV2,TRBJ2-3,.,TRBD2
TGTGCCAGCAGCTTAGGAGGGACAGCTGGGGCCAACGTCCTGACTTTC,CASSLGGTAGANVLTF,TRBV7-2,TRBJ2-6,once,TRBD1
TGTGCCAGCTCACTAGATCGGGTTAGGGCCTACGAGCAGTACTTC,CASSLDRVRAYEQYF,TRBV18,TRBJ2-7,.,.
TGTGCCAGCAGCCCTGAAAGACTAGCGGGGGGGCCAGGGAATGAGCAGTTCTTC,CASSPERLAGGPGNEQFF,TRBV7-2,TRBJ2-1,once,TRBD2
TGTGCCAGCAGCTCGCCTTCTAGCGGTCCAAGGGGGGAGCTGTTTTTT,CASSSPSSGPRGELFF,TRBV5-4,TRBJ2-2,.,TRBD2
TGTGCCAGCAGGCAAGGGGGCGTGAACACTGAAGCTTTCTTT,CASRQGGVNTEAFF,TRBV27,TRBJ1-1,.,TRBD1
TGTGCCAGCAGTGAAGCCCGAACCGTTTATGGCTACACCTTC,CASSEARTVYGYTF,TRBV6-1,TRBJ1-2,.,.
TGTGCCAGCAGCTTAGTGGTTTCTAGCAATCAGCCCCAGCATTTT,CASSLVVSSNQPQHF,TRBV7-2,TRBJ1-5,.,.
TGTGCCAGCAGCGCCGGGACAGGGCGTACCGGGGAGCTGTTTTTT,CASSAGTGRTGELFF,TRBV13,TRBJ2-2,.,TRBD1
TGTGCCTGGAGTGGGGTGGGAGGCGAAAAACTGTTTTTT,CAWSGVGGEKLFF,TRBV30,TRBJ1-4,.,.
TGCGCCAGCAGCCAAGTGGCGGCGGGGCAACGTACCGGGGAGCTGTTTTTT,CASSQVAAGQRTGELFF,TRBV4-3,TRBJ2-2,.,.
TGTGCCAGCAGTGAATGGGCGGTGGGGGACTACTATGGCTACACCTTC,CASSEWAVGDYYGYTF,TRBV6-1,TRBJ1-2,.,.
TGTGCCAGCAGCCAAGATCGCAACTATGGCTACACCTTC,CASSQDRNYGYTF,TRBV4-2,TRBJ1-2,few,.
TGTGCCAGCAGCTTTGTGGCTATCTACGAGCAGTACTTC,CASSFVAIYEQYF,TRBV5-5,TRBJ2-7,.,.
TGCGCCAGCAGCTTATCTCTAAACAATGAGCAGTTCTTC,CASSLSLNNEQFF,TRBV5-1,TRBJ2-1,.,.
TGTGCCAGCAGCCAGATGAGCACTGAAGCTTTCTTT,CASSQMSTEAFF,TRBV5-4,TRBJ1-1,.,.
TGCAGCGTTGAGGGGGTTGTGGGCACAGATACGCAGTATTTT,CSVEGVVGTDTQYF,TRBV29-1,TRBJ2-3,.,.
TGCGCCAGCAGCCGTGGGGAACAGGCTGGAAACACCATATATTTT,CASSRGEQAGNTIYF,TRBV5-1,TRBJ1-3,.,.
TGCGCCAGCAGCCTGGGCGGGGGGGGTACAGATACGCAGTATTTT,CASSLGGGGTDTQYF,TRBV4-3,TRBJ2-3,.,TRBD2
TGTGCCAGCAGCCAGCCCGGGACTCAAGACCTCATGAACACTGAAGCTTTCTTT,CASSQPGTQDLMNTEAFF,TRBV7-2,TRBJ1-1,.,.
TGTGCCAGCAGAATGACTAGCGGGGGGTTGGAGACCCAGTACTTC,CASRMTSGGLETQYF,TRBV6-5,TRBJ2-5,.,TRBD2
TGTGCCAGCAGGGAGGGGTCATTTACAACTAATGAAAAACTGTTTTTT,CASREGSFTTNEKLFF,TRBV7-8,TRBJ1-4,.,.
TGCGCCAGCGTCCTCGCGGGACAGAGCGCAGATACGCAGTATTTT,CASVLAGQSADTQYF,TRBV5-1,TRBJ2-3,.,.
TGCGCCAGCAGCCAGATTCTGAGCGCTATCGAGACCCAGTACTTC,CASSQILSAIETQYF,TRBV4-1,TRBJ2-5,.,.
TGTGCCAGCAGCTCAGGGGGGAATGAGCAGTTCTTC,CASSSGGNEQFF,TRBV11-3,TRBJ2-1,.,.
TGTGCCAGCAGCTTAGACAGTTCCTCCTACGAGCAGTACTTC,CASSLDSSSYEQYF,TRBV7-3,TRBJ2-7,.,.
TGTGCCAGCAGCTTGGTGTCTCGCGATGGCTACACCTTC,CASSLVSRDGYTF,TRBV5-4,TRBJ1-2,.,.
TGTGCCAGCTCACCACTTAGGGGGGCCGACTACGAGCAGTACTTC,CASSPLRGADYEQYF,TRBV18,TRBJ2-7,.,.
TGTGCCAGCAGCTTACAGACTTTGGGCACTGAAGCTTTCTTT,CASSLQTLGTEAFF,TRBV6-5,TRBJ1-1,.,.
TGTGCCAGCAGCTCCCCCACGGACACTGAAGCTTTCTTT,CASSSPTDTEAFF,TRBV5-4,TRBJ1-1,.,.
TGCAGCGTTGGAGGACACCTTTACAATGAGCAGTTCTTC,CSVGGHLYNEQFF,TRBV29-1,TRBJ2-1,.,.
TGCGCCAGTTCTAGGGGGACAGGGGTTCAAGAGACCCAGTACTTC,CASSRGTGVQETQYF,TRBV5-1,TRBJ2-5,.,TRBD1
TGTGCCAGCAGGATCGATGGGGGTTCTGGAAACACCATATATTTT,CASRIDGGSGNTIYF,TRBV6-1,TRBJ1-3,.,.
TGTGCCAGTAGTAGGGACAGGGACCCGAACACTGAAGCTTTCTTT,CASSRDRDPNTEAFF,TRBV19,TRBJ1-1,.,TRBD1
TGTGCCAGCAGCTTTTACTACCAAGAGACCCAGTACTTC,CASSFYYQETQYF,TRBV5-4,TRBJ2-5,.,.